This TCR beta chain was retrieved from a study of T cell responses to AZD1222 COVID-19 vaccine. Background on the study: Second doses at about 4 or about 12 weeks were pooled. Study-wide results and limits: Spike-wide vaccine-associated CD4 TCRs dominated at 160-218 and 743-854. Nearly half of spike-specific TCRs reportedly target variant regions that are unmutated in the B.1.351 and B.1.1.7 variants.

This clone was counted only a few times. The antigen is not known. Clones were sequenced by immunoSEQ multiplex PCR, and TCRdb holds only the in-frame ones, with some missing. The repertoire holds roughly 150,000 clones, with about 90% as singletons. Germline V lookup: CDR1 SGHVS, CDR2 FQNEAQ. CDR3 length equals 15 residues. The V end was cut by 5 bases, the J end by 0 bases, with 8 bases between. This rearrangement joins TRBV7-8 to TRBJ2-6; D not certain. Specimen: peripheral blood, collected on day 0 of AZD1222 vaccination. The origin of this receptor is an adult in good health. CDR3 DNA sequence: TGTGCCAGCAGCAGAACCTCCTCTGGGGCCAACGTCCTGACTTTC. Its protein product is CASSRTSSGANVLTF.